This T cell receptor beta chain was profiled in a study of shared clonotypes between healthy human individuals. V lost 5 bases to trimming and J lost 5 bases, with 13 bases between them. This CDR3 is built from 13 residues. Germline assignment: CDR1 SGHTA and CDR2 FQGNSA. Using immunoSEQ multiplex PCR, the repertoire was profiled, and TCRdb retains in-frame clones only, with some absent. The sample includes more than 2,000,000 clones, 85% to 95% of them seen just once. What was sequenced was naive CD4+ T cells sorted from blood. Described subset: CD45RA+ positively selected. The source is a man in his late teens or twenties in good health. The J gene is TRBJ2-7, the V gene TRBV7-2; perhaps TRBD1 as D (5 bases). The CDR3: CASSNGQVHEQYF. In DNA, the CDR3 is TGTGCCAGCAGCAATGGACAAGTCCACGAGCAGTACTTC.